The entry below gives a single T cell receptor (beta chain) sequence along with its context. Using immunoSEQ multiplex PCR, the repertoire was profiled, and TCRdb retains in-frame clones only, with some absent. Of about 44,000 clones in the sample, around 70% are singletons; the top ten hold roughly 17%. Between the trimmed V and J ends, which lost 4 bases and 4 bases, there was a span of 15 bases. The V gene's germline CDR1 is MNHNY and CDR2 SVGAGI (reference sequence). CDR3 length: 15 residues. This sample was taken from a study of control samples from healthy donors and cancer patients. The TCR originated in a male donor with melanoma. The rearrangement uses TRBV6-6 and TRBJ2-3; the D call may be TRBD1 or TRBD2 (6 bases each). Specimen: formalin-fixed, paraffin-embedded tissue. CDR3 amino acids: CASSSLGGWADTQYF. For the CDR3, the DNA is TGTGCCAGCAGTTCCTTAGGGGGGTGGGCAGATACGCAGTATTTT.